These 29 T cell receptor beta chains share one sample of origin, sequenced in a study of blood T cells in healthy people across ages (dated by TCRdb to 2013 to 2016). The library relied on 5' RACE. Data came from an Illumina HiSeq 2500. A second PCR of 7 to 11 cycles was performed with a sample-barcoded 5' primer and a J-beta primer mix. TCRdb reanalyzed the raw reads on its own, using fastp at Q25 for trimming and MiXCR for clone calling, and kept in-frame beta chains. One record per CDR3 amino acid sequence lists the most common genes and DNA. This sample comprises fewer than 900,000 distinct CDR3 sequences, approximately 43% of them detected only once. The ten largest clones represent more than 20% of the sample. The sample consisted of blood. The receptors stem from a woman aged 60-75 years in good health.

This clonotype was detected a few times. The CDR3 loop is CASSLGSGEATQYF. In DNA, the CDR3 is TGTGCCAGCAGCTTAGGTAGCGGGGAGGCGACCCAGTACTTC. V gene TRBV7-6 combines with J gene TRBJ2-5, with 8 bases lining up with TRBD2. Germline V lookup: CDR1 SGHVS, CDR2 FNYEAQ. V gave up 1 base and J gave up 7 bases; unmatched junction bases: 5. This CDR3 is 14 amino acids long.

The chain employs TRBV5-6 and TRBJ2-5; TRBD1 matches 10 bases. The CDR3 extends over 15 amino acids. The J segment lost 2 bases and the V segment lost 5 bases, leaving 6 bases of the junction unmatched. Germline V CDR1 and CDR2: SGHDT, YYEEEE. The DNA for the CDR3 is TGTGCCAGCAGAGTGGACAGGGGGAAGCAAGAGACCCAGTACTTC. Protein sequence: CASRVDRGKQETQYF.

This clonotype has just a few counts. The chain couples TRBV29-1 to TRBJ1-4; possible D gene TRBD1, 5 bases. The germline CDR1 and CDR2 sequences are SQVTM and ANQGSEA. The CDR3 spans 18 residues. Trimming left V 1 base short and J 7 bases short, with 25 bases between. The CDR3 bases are TGCAGCGTTGAAGGGGCCAGCTCCGGGGAAAGGGGCCGTGAAAAACTGTTTTTT. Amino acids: CSVEGASSGERGREKLFF.

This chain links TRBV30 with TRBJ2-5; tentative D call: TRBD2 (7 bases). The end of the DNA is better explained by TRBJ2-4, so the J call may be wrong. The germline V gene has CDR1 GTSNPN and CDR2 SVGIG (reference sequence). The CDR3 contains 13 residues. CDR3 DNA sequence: TGTGCCTGGAGTAAGGGGGGGCAAAACATTCAGTACTTC. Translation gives CAWSKGGQNIQYF.

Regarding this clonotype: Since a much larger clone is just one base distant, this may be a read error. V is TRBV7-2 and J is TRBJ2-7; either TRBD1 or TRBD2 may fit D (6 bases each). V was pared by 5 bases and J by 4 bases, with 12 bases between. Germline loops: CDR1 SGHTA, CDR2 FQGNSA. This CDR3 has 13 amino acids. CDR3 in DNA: TGTGCCAGCAGCCAGATAGGGGGGTACGAGCAGTACTTC. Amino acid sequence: CASSQIGGYEQYF.

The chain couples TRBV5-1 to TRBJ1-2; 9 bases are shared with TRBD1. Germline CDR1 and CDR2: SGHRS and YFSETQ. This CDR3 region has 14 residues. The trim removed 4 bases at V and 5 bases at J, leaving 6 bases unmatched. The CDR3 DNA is TGCGCCAGCAGCATGGGACAGGGCGTATATGGCTACACCTTC. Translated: CASSMGQGVYGYTF.

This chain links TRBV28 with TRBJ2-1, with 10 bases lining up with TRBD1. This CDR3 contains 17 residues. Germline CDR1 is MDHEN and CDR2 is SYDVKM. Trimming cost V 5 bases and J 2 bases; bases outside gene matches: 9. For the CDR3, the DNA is TGTGCCAGCAGTCCCTCCCCCGGGACAGGGGCCTACAATGAGCAGTTCTTC. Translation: CASSPSPGTGAYNEQFF.

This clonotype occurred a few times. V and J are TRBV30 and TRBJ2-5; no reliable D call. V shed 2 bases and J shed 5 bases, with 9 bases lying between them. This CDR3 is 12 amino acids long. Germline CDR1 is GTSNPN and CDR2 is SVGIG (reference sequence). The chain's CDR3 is CAWSLAWETQYF. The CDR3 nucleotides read TGTGCCTGGAGTTTGGCGTGGGAGACCCAGTACTTC.

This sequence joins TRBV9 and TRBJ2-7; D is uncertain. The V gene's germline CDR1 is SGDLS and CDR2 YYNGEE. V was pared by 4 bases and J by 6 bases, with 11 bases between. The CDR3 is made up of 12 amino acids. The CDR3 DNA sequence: TGTGCCAGCAGCTCGGACCCCAGCGAGCAGTACTTC. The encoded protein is CASSSDPSEQYF. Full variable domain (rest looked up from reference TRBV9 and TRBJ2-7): DSGVTQTPKHLITATGQRVTLRCSPRSGDLSVYWYQQSLDQGLQFLIQYYNGEERAKGNILERFSAQQFPDLHSELNLSSLELGDSALYFCASSSDPSEQYFGPGTRLTVT.

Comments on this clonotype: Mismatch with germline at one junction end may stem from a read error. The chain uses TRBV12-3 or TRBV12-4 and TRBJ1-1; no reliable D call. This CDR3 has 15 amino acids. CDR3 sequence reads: CVSSPRTGWSTEAFF. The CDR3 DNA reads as TGTGTCAGCAGCCCTAGGACGGGTTGGAGCACTGAAGCTTTCTTT.

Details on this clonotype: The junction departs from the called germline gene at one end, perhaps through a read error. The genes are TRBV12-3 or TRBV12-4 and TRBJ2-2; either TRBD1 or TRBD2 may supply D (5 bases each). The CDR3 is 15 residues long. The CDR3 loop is CAGSGTGPMARELFF. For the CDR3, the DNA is TGTGCCGGCAGTGGGACCGGGCCTATGGCCAGGGAGCTGTTTTTT.

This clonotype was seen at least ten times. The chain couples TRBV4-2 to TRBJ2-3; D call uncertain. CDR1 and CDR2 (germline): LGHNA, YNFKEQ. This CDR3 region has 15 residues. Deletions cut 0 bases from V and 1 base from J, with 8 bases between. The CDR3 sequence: CASSQDPLGTDTQYF. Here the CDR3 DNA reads TGTGCCAGCAGCCAAGATCCGCTAGGCACAGATACGCAGTATTTT.

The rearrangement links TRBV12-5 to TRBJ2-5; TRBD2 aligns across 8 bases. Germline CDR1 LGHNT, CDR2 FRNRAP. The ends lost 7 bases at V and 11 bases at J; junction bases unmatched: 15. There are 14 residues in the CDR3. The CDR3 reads CASVPPSGYNEQYF. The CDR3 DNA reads TGTGCTAGTGTCCCGCCTAGCGGGTACAATGAGCAGTACTTC. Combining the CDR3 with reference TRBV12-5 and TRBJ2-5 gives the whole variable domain DARVTQTPRHKVTEMGQEVTMRCQPILGHNTVFWYRQTMMQGLELLAYFRNRAPLDDSGMPKDRFSAEMPDATLATLKIQPSEPRDSAVYFCASVPPSGYNEQYFGPGTRLLVL.

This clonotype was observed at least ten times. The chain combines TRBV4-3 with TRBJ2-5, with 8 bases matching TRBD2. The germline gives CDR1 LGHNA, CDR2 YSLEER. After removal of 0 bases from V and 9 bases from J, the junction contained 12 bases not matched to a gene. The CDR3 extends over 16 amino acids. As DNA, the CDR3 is TGCGCCAGCAGCCAAGATTTCGGGGGGGGTGTTACGGCCCAGTACTTC. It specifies CASSQDFGGGVTAQYF.

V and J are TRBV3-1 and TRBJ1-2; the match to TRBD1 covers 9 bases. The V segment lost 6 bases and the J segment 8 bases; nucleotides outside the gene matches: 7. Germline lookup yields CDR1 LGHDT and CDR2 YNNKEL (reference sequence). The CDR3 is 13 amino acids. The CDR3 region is CASRTGQGQGYTF. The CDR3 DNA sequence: TGTGCCAGCAGAACCGGACAGGGGCAAGGCTACACCTTC.

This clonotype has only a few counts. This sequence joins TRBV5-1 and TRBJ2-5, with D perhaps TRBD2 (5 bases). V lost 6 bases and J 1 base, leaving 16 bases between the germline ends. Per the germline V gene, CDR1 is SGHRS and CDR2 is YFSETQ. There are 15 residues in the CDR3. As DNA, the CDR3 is TGCGCCAGCACCACCCGGACTGCCTCCCAAGAGACCCAGTACTTC. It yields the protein CASTTRTASQETQYF. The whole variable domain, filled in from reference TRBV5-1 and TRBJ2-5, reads KAGVTQTPRYLIKTRGQQVTLSCSPISGHRSVSWYQQTPGQGLQFLFEYFSETQRNKGNFPGRFSGRQFSNSRSEMNVSTLELGDSALYLCASTTRTASQETQYFGPGTRLLVL.

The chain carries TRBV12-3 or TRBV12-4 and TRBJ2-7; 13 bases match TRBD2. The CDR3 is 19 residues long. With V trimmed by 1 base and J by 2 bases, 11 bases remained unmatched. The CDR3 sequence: CASSLGTERLAGGTYEQYF. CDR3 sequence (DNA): TGTGCCAGCAGTTTAGGGACAGAAAGACTAGCGGGAGGCACCTACGAGCAGTACTTC.

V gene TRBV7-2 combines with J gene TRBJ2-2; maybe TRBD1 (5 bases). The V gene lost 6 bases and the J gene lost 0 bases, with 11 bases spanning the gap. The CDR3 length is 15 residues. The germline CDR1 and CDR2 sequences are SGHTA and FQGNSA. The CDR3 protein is CASRKGLSNTGELFF. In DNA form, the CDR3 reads TGTGCCAGCAGGAAGGGGCTTTCGAACACCGGGGAGCTGTTTTTT.

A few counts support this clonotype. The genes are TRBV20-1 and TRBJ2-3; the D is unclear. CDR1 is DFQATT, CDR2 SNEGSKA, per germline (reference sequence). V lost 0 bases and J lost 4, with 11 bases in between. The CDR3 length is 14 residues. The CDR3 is CSARENPGPDTQYF. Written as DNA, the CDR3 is TGCAGTGCTAGAGAGAATCCGGGCCCAGATACGCAGTATTTT.

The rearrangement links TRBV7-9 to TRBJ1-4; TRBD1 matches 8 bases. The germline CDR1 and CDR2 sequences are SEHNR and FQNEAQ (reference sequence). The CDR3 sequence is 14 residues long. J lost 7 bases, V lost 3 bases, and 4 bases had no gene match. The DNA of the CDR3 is TGTGCCAGCAGCTTGACAGGGGAAGTTGAAAAACTGTTTTTT. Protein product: CASSLTGEVEKLFF.

CDR3 bases: TGTGCCAGCAGCGGGGAACCCGGACGAGGTAATGAAAAACTGTTTTTT. Translating gives CASSGEPGRGNEKLFF. This chain joins TRBV3-1 and TRBJ1-4; D remains ambiguous. V lost 5 bases, J lost 4 bases, and 17 bases lay in between. CDR1 is LGHDT, CDR2 YNNKEL, per germline (reference sequence). The CDR3 is 16 residues long.

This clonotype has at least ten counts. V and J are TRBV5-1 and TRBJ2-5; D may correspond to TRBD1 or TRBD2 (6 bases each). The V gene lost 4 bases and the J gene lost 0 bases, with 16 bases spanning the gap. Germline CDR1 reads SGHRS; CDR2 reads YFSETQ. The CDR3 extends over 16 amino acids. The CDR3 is CASSLGGWGYQETQYF. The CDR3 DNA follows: TGCGCCAGCAGCCTGGGGGGCTGGGGGTACCAAGAGACCCAGTACTTC.

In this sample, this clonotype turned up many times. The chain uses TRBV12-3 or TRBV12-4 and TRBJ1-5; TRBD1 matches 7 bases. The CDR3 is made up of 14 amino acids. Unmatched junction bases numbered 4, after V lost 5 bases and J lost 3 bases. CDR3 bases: TGTGCCAGCAGTCGGGACAGCCCCAATCAGCCCCAGCATTTT. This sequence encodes CASSRDSPNQPQHF.

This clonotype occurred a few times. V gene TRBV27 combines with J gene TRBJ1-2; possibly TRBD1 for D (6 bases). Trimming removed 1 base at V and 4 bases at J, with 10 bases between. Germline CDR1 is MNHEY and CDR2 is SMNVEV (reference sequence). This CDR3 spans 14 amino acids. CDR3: CASSLYAGAYGYTF. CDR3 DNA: TGTGCCAGCAGTTTATACGCAGGGGCCTATGGCTACACCTTC.

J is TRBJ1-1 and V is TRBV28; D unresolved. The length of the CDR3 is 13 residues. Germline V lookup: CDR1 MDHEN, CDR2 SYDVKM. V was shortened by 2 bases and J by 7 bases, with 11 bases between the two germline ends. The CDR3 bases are TGTGCCAGCAGTTTAGACGAAGCCATTGAAGCTTTCTTT. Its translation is CASSLDEAIEAFF.

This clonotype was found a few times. CDR3 sequence reads: CASSRSQNEQFF. DNA of the CDR3: TGTGCCAGCAGCCGATCCCAGAATGAGCAGTTCTTC. V and J are TRBV12-3 or TRBV12-4 and TRBJ2-1; no clear D. Between the trimmed V and J ends, which lost 6 bases and 7 bases, there was a span of 10 bases. The CDR3 runs to 12 residues.

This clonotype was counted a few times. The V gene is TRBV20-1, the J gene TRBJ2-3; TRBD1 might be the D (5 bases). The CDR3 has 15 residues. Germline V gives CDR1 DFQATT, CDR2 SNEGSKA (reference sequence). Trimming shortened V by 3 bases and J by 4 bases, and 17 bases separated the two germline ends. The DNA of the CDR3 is TGCAGTGCTAGTGTTTTAGGGGATCGATCAGATACGCAGTATTTT. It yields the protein CSASVLGDRSDTQYF.

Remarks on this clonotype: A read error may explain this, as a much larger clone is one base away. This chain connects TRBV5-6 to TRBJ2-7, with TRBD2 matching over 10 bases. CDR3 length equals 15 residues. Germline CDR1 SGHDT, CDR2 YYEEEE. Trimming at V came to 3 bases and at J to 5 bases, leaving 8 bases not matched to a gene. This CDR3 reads CASSCRGTSADEQYF. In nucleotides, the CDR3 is TGTGCCAGCAGCTGTCGAGGGACTAGCGCTGACGAGCAGTACTTC.

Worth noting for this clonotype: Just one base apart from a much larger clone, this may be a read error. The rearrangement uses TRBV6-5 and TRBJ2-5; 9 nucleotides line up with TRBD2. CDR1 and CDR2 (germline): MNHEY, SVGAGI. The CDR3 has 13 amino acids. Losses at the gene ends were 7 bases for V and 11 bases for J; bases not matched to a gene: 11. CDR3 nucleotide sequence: TGTGCCAGCAAAGGTAGCGGGAGCAATGAGCAGTACTTC. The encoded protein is CASKGSGSNEQYF.